The source of this T cell receptor beta chain is a study of monozygotic twins with inflammatory bowel disease. Whole-study results and caveats: No separation of different T cell subtypes was possible. Evidence failed to back one strong IBD-linked signal or clonotype. IBD patients shared fewer clonotypes with other individuals than healthy twins, especially patients with disease activity signs.

This CDR3 has 15 amino acids. The V gene's germline CDR1 is SGHVS and CDR2 FQNEAQ. Concerning this clonotype itself: Its antigen is not identified.

Each UMI, carrying a 6-nucleotide sample barcode, came from template switching. From its re-call of the 5' RACE reads, TCRdb lists each CDR3 protein once, without DNA. The table for this sample gives about 330,000 distinct CDR3 sequences. The specimen was blood. The chain joins TRBV7-8 to TRBJ2-1. The TCR sequence derives from a human donor with ulcerative colitis or Crohn's disease, or a healthy co-twin of an affected twin (not recorded which). The CDR3 sequence: CASSLKGSSYNEQFF.